These 29 T cell receptor beta chains came from one sample sequenced in a study of control samples from healthy donors and cancer patients. Some clones are missing from TCRdb's copy, which holds only in-frame ones; the method was immunoSEQ multiplex PCR. The sample consists of about 50,000 clones, over 90% of them appearing once. The sequenced material came from PBMCs. These TCRs come from a woman aged 50 to 60 with head and neck cancer.

The chain has TRBV20-1 and TRBJ2-3; D is uncertain. The V gene's germline CDR1 is DFQATT and CDR2 SNEGSKA (reference sequence). The CDR3 covers 11 residues. The V end was cut by 3 bases, the J end by 10 bases, with 11 bases between. This chain's CDR3 is CSARATVAQYF. Here the CDR3 DNA reads TGCAGTGCTAGGGCGACGGTTGCGCAGTATTTT.

V is TRBV29-1 and J is TRBJ2-6, with no clear D. This CDR3 spans 16 amino acids. Looked up from germline, CDR1 is SQVTM and CDR2 is ANQGSEA. V was cut by 0 bases and J by 2 bases, with 11 bases left in between. The CDR3 DNA reads TGCAGCGTTGAAGAAACTATAAGGACTGGGGCCAACGTCCTGACTTTC. Translating it yields CSVEETIRTGANVLTF. Filled out from reference TRBV29-1 and TRBJ2-6, the complete variable domain reads SAVISQKPSRDICQRGTSLTIQCQVDSQVTMMFWYRQQPGQSLTLIATANQGSEATYESGFVIDKFPISRPNLTFSTLTVSNMSPEDSSIYLCSVEETIRTGANVLTFGAGSRLTVL.

This chain links TRBV6-2 or TRBV6-3 with TRBJ2-3; TRBD2 matches at 8 bases. Germline V gene data show CDR1 as MNHEY and CDR2 as SVGEGT. After removal of 6 bases from V and 1 base from J, the junction contained 18 bases not matched to a gene. This CDR3 region has 19 residues. The CDR3 bases are TGTGCCAGCAGCTTACAAGTCAGTAGCGGGACCATCCGCACAGATACGCAGTATTTT. Its translation is CASSLQVSSGTIRTDTQYF.

This sequence joins TRBV24-1 and TRBJ1-2; D possibly corresponds to TRBD1 (5 bases). This CDR3 is 14 amino acids long. Germline loops: CDR1 KGHDR, CDR2 SFDVKD. V gave up 5 bases and J gave up 8 bases, with 17 bases separating them. The CDR3: CATSGMGDGMGYTF. CDR3 nucleotide sequence: TGTGCCACCAGTGGCATGGGGGACGGCATGGGCTACACCTTC.

The chain couples TRBV18 to TRBJ1-3, with unresolved D. Germline V lookup: CDR1 KGHSH, CDR2 LQKENI. V dropped 3 bases and J dropped 0 bases, with 12 bases sitting between them. This CDR3 spans 16 amino acids. The CDR3 bases are TGTGCCAGCTCACCGGGGAGTACTCCCTCTGGAAACACCATATATTTT. It translates to CASSPGSTPSGNTIYF.

V is TRBV7-2 and J is TRBJ2-1, with 10 bases fitting TRBD1. Trimming took 5 bases from V and 4 from J; bases not matched to a gene: 8. The CDR3 loop spans 16 amino acids. Looked up from germline, CDR1 is SGHTA and CDR2 is FQGNSA. CDR3 nucleotides: TGTGCCAGCAGCAACCCCGGGGGACAGGGGTACAATGAGCAGTTCTTC. Its translation: CASSNPGGQGYNEQFF. Supplemented by reference TRBV7-2 and TRBJ2-1, the full variable domain reads GAGVSQSPSNKVTEKGKDVELRCDPISGHTALYWYRQSLGQGLEFLIYFQGNSAPDKSGLPSDRFSAERTGGSVSTLTIQRTQQEDSAVYLCASSNPGGQGYNEQFFGPGTRLTVL.

This clone appeared a few times. This rearrangement joins TRBV3-1 (or the pseudogene TRBV3-2) to TRBJ2-7, with 11 bases aligning to TRBD2. V was clipped by 4 bases and J by 6 bases; unmatched bases: 5. Germline CDR1 and CDR2: LGHDT and YNNKEL (reference sequence). The CDR3 is 14 residues long. CDR3: CASSPGLAEIEQYF. In DNA, the CDR3 is TGTGCCAGCAGCCCGGGACTAGCGGAAATCGAGCAGTACTTC.

The chain has TRBV28 and TRBJ1-1; 11 bases fit TRBD1. CDR1 and CDR2 (germline): MDHEN, SYDVKM. Trimming took 3 bases from V and 10 from J; bases not matched to a gene: 4. CDR3 length: 13 amino acids. CDR3 nucleotides: TGTGCCAGCAGTTTCCGGGACAGGGGGGCAGCTTTCTTT. Translated, it gives CASSFRDRGAAFF.

The chain employs TRBV7-9 and TRBJ1-2; a weak D match, TRBD1 (6 bases). The CDR3 is 16 amino acids. Germline CDR1 SEHNR, CDR2 FQNEAQ (reference sequence). Trimming took 1 base from V and 6 from J, leaving 18 bases between them. CDR3 nucleotide sequence: TGTGCCAGCAGCTTAGAACGGGGGCTCGGGACGCATGGCTACACCTTC. This sequence encodes CASSLERGLGTHGYTF.

The V gene is TRBV6-1, the J gene TRBJ1-5; 8 nucleotides agree with TRBD1. The CDR3 spans 15 residues. The V and J ends lost 1 base and 5 bases, in that order; junction bases with no gene match: 4. Germline-derived CDR1 and CDR2 are MNHNS and SASEGT. The CDR3 loop is CASSEGTGGHQPQHF. For the CDR3, the DNA is TGTGCCAGCAGTGAAGGAACAGGGGGGCATCAGCCCCAGCATTTT.

Here the CDR3 reads CASSLKRERFYFYEQYF. Here the CDR3 DNA reads TGTGCCAGCAGCTTGAAGCGGGAGAGGTTTTATTTCTACGAGCAGTACTTC. J is TRBJ2-7 and V is TRBV11-2, with 8 bases lining up with TRBD2. V lost 3 bases, J lost 3 bases, and 13 bases stayed unmatched. The CDR3 is made up of 17 amino acids. CDR1 is SGHAT, CDR2 FQNNGV, per germline.

CDR3 DNA sequence: TGTGCCAGCAGGATTATACTGAACACTGAAGCTTTCTTT. It specifies CASRIILNTEAFF. The chain recombines TRBV2 with TRBJ1-1; D remains unclear. The germline CDR1 and CDR2 sequences are SNHLY and FYNNEI. This CDR3 is 13 amino acids long. The V end was cut by 6 bases, the J end by 0 bases, with 8 bases between.

The chain links TRBV5-1 to TRBJ2-7, with D perhaps matching TRBD1 or TRBD2 (5 bases each). Germline CDR1 is SGHRS and CDR2 is YFSETQ. Trimming took 0 bases from V and 7 from J, leaving 8 bases between them. This CDR3 is built from 12 residues. The CDR3: CASSLEGREQYF. CDR3 DNA sequence: TGCGCCAGCAGCTTGGAGGGACGGGAGCAGTACTTC.

This chain links TRBV2 with TRBJ1-3; D might be TRBD1 (5 bases). The V end was cut by 5 bases, the J end by 2 bases, with 10 bases between. This CDR3 comprises 14 residues. Germline loops: CDR1 SNHLY, CDR2 FYNNEI. CDR3 loop: CASSLGGAGNTIYF. In DNA form, the CDR3 reads TGTGCCAGCAGTCTTGGGGGGGCTGGAAACACCATATATTTT.

The rearrangement links TRBV5-1 to TRBJ1-1; D unclear. The CDR3 is made up of 14 amino acids. Per germline, CDR1 SGHRS and CDR2 YFSETQ. V lost 7 bases and J 5 bases, leaving 18 bases between the germline ends. In nucleotides, the CDR3 is TGCGCCAGCTACGCCGGGTCTCAGAGGACTGAAGCTTTCTTT. Its translation: CASYAGSQRTEAFF.

CDR3 region: CASSLGDAANTGELFF. Written as DNA, the CDR3 is TGTGCCAGCAGCTTAGGGGACGCCGCGAACACCGGGGAGCTGTTTTTT. The V call is TRBV7-6, the J call TRBJ2-2; the D gene could be TRBD1 or TRBD2 (5 bases each). The length of the CDR3 is 16 residues. Germline CDR1 reads SGHVS; CDR2 reads FNYEAQ. The germline V and J ends were trimmed by 1 base and 0 bases, with 9 bases remaining between them.

The chain couples TRBV7-9 to TRBJ2-7, with 7 positions matching TRBD1. The germline gives CDR1 SEHNR, CDR2 FQNEAQ (reference sequence). The CDR3 runs 16 residues. The V segment lost 1 base and the J segment 2 bases; nucleotides outside the gene matches: 8. CDR3 protein: CASSLGGRQGTYEQYF. DNA of the CDR3: TGTGCCAGCAGCTTAGGAGGAAGACAGGGCACCTACGAGCAGTACTTC.

DNA of the CDR3: TGTGCCAGCAGCCCGAAGGGGGGTATTGAGTACTTC. Translation: CASSPKGGIEYF. This chain joins TRBV11-2 and TRBJ2-7; D may match TRBD1 or TRBD2 (6 bases each). Trimming cost V 5 bases and J 11 bases, with 16 bases left between them. This CDR3 comprises 12 residues. Germline-derived CDR1 and CDR2 are SGHAT and FQNNGV.

This clone was seen more than once but under ten times. The chain uses TRBV10-2 and TRBJ2-1, with 12 bases aligning to TRBD2. Per germline, CDR1 WSHSY and CDR2 SAAADI. Trimming removed 5 bases from V and 4 bases from J; junction bases left unmatched: 6. This CDR3 region has 16 residues. The CDR3 DNA sequence: TGCGCCAGCAGTAACTCGGGACTAGCGGGTTACAATGAGCAGTTCTTC. This sequence encodes CASSNSGLAGYNEQFF.

The chain recombines TRBV7-2 with TRBJ2-3; the D is unclear. The CDR3 is 14 residues long. Looked up from germline, CDR1 is SGHTA and CDR2 is FQGNSA. Trimming took off 1 base at V and 3 bases at J, with 8 bases between the two ends. The CDR3 DNA is TGTGCCAGCAGCTTAGGGTCCGGGACAGATACGCAGTATTTT. It codes for CASSLGSGTDTQYF. The full variable domain, completed using reference TRBV7-2 and TRBJ2-3, is GAGVSQSPSNKVTEKGKDVELRCDPISGHTALYWYRQSLGQGLEFLIYFQGNSAPDKSGLPSDRFSAERTGGSVSTLTIQRTQQEDSAVYLCASSLGSGTDTQYFGPGTRLTVL.

The V gene is TRBV7-3, the J gene TRBJ2-1; D may be TRBD1 or TRBD2 (5 bases each). The CDR3 has 16 residues. CDR1 and CDR2 from the germline V gene are SGHTA and FQGTGA. V was trimmed by 2 bases and J by 5 bases, leaving 16 bases between them. Here the CDR3 DNA reads TGTGCCAGCAGCTTACGCTGGGGGATGGCTCACAATGAGCAGTTCTTC. Encoded protein: CASSLRWGMAHNEQFF.

V and J are TRBV28 and TRBJ1-2; 7 nucleotides align to TRBD1. This CDR3 region has 14 residues. The germline V gene has CDR1 MDHEN and CDR2 SYDVKM. V lost 5 bases, J lost 4 bases, and 7 bases stayed unmatched. In DNA, the CDR3 is TGTGCCAGCAGTCCCCCGGGACAGTCCTATGGCTACACCTTC. Its protein product is CASSPPGQSYGYTF.

The rearrangement links TRBV2 to TRBJ2-7, with no clear D. The CDR3 runs 11 residues. Germline loops: CDR1 SNHLY, CDR2 FYNNEI. Trimming took off 4 bases at V and 7 bases at J, with 8 bases between the two ends. The CDR3 reads CASSGRLEQYF. CDR3 coding DNA: TGTGCCAGCAGTGGAAGACTTGAGCAGTACTTC. The full variable domain, in which reference TRBV2 and TRBJ2-7 provide the parts outside the CDR3, is EPEVTQTPSHQVTQMGQEVILRCVPISNHLYFYWYRQILGQKVEFLVSFYNNEISEKSEIFDDQFSVERPDGSNFTLKIRSTKLEDSAMYFCASSGRLEQYFGPGTRLTVT.

The chain joins TRBV3-1 (or the pseudogene TRBV3-2) to TRBJ2-1; weak D call: TRBD2 (5 bases). The germline gives CDR1 LGHDT, CDR2 YNNKEL (reference sequence). This CDR3 has 15 amino acids. V was clipped by 4 bases and J by 0 bases, with 10 bases between them. The CDR3 here is CASSRGSSSYNEQFF. For the CDR3, the DNA is TGTGCCAGCAGCCGAGGGTCGAGCTCCTACAATGAGCAGTTCTTC.

CDR3 amino acids: CAYRGGNTDTQYF. The CDR3 DNA reads as TGTGCCTACCGGGGGGGCAACACAGATACGCAGTATTTT. The chain has TRBV30 and TRBJ2-3; 8 bases line up with TRBD2. Germline trimming cut 7 bases from V and 2 bases from J; bases unmatched to any gene: 5. Per germline, CDR1 GTSNPN and CDR2 SVGIG (reference sequence). The CDR3 spans 13 residues.

V is TRBV28 and J is TRBJ2-1, with 8 bases that match TRBD2. This CDR3 region has 14 residues. The V gene's germline CDR1 is MDHEN and CDR2 SYDVKM. J was trimmed by 5 bases and V by 3 bases; bases with no gene match: 3. Written as DNA, the CDR3 is TGTGCCAGCAGTTTCAGCGGGAGACACAATGAGCAGTTCTTC. Encoded protein: CASSFSGRHNEQFF.

The chain employs TRBV5-1 and TRBJ2-3, with D tentatively TRBD1 (6 bases). Trimming left V 2 bases short and J 0 bases short, with 10 bases between. CDR3 length: 15 amino acids. Germline V gene data show CDR1 as SGHRS and CDR2 as YFSETQ. CDR3 sequence: CASSFGTTSTDTQYF. CDR3 bases: TGCGCCAGCAGCTTCGGGACAACTAGCACAGATACGCAGTATTTT.

The V and J genes are TRBV3-1 (or the pseudogene TRBV3-2) and TRBJ2-1; D not resolved. V was trimmed by 2 bases and J by 6 bases, leaving 14 bases between them. The CDR3 consists of 15 residues. Germline-derived CDR1 and CDR2 are LGHDT and YNNKEL (reference sequence). The CDR3 nucleotides are TGTGCCAGCAGCCAATTCTTACTACGAAGCAATGAGCAGTTCTTC. Translation: CASSQFLLRSNEQFF.

This rearrangement joins TRBV7-6 to TRBJ2-3; unclear D gene. The CDR3 sequence is 15 residues long. Germline values: CDR1 SGHVS, CDR2 FNYEAQ. V was clipped by 2 bases and J by 2 bases, with 11 bases between them. CDR3 sequence (DNA): TGTGCCAGCAGCTTAACTGCCACTCCCACAGATACGCAGTATTTT. Protein product: CASSLTATPTDTQYF. Supplemented by reference TRBV7-6 and TRBJ2-3, the full variable domain reads GAGVSQSPRYKVTKRGQDVALRCDPISGHVSLYWYRQALGQGPEFLTYFNYEAQQDKSGLPNDRFSAERPEGSISTLTIQRTEQRDSAMYRCASSLTATPTDTQYFGPGTRLTVL.